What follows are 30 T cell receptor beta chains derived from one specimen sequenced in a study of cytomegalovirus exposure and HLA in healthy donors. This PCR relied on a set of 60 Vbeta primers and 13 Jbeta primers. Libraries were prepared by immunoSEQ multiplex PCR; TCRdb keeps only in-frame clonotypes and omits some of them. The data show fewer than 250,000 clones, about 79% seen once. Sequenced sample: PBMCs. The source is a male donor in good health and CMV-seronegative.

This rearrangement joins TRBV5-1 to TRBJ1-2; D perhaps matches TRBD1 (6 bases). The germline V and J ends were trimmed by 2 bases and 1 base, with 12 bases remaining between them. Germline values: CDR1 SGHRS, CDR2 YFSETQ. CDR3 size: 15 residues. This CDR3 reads CASSFDRNLNYGYTF. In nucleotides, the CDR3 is TGCGCCAGCAGCTTCGACAGGAACCTTAACTATGGCTACACCTTC.

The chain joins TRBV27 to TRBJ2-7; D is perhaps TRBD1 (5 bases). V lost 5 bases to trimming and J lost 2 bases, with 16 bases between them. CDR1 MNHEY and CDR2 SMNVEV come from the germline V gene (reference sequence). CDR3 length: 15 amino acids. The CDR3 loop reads CASSRIRQGPYEQYF. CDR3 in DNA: TGTGCCAGCAGTAGGATTCGGCAGGGTCCCTACGAGCAGTACTTC.

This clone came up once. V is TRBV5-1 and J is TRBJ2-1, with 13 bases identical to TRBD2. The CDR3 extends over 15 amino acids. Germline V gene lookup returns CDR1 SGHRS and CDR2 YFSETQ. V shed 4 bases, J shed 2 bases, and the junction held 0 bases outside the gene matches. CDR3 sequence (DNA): TGCGCCAGCAGCGGGACTAGCGGGACCTACAATGAGCAGTTCTTC. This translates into CASSGTSGTYNEQFF.

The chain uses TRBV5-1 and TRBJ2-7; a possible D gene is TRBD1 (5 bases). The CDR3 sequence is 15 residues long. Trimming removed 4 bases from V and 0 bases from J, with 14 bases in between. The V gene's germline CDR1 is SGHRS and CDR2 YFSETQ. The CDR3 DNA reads TGCGCCAGCAGCACCGGACAAGAGATCTCCTACGAGCAGTACTTC. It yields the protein CASSTGQEISYEQYF.

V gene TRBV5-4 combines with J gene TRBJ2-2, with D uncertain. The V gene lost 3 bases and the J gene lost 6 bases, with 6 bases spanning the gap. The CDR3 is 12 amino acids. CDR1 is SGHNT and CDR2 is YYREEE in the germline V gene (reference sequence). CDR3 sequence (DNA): TGTGCCAGCAGCTCCCCTCCCGGGGAGCTGTTTTTT. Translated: CASSSPPGELFF.

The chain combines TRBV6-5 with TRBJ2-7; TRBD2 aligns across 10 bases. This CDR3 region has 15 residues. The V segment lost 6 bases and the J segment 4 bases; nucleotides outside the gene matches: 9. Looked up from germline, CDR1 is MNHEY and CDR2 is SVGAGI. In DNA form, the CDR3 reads TGTGCCAGCAGATCCCCGGGACTAGCGAAGTACGAGCAGTACTTC. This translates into CASRSPGLAKYEQYF.

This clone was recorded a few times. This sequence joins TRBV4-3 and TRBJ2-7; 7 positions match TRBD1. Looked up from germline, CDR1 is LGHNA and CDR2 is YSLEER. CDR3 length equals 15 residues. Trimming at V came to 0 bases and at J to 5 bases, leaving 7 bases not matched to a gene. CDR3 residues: CASSQEWTGIHEQYF. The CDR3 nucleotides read TGCGCCAGCAGCCAAGAATGGACAGGAATCCACGAGCAGTACTTC.

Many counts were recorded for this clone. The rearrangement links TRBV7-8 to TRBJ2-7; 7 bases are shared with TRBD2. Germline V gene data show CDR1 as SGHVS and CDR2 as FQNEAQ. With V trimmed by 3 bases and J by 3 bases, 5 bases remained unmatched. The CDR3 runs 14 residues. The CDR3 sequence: CASSLVGLGYEQYF. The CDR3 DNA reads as TGTGCCAGCAGCTTGGTAGGACTAGGCTACGAGCAGTACTTC.

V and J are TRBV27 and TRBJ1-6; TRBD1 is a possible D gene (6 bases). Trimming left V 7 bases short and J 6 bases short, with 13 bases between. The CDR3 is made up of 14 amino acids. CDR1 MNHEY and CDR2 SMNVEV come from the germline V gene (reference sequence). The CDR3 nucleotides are TGTGCCAGCAACAGGGAATTTAGTAATTCACCCCTCCACTTT. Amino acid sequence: CASNREFSNSPLHF.

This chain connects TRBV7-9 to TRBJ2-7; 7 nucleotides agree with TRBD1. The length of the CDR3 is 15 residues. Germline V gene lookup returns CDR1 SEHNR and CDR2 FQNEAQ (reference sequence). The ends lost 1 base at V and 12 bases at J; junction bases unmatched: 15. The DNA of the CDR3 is TGTGCCAGCAGCTTAGGGACCTTAGGGACAGCGCAGAGGTACTTC. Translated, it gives CASSLGTLGTAQRYF.

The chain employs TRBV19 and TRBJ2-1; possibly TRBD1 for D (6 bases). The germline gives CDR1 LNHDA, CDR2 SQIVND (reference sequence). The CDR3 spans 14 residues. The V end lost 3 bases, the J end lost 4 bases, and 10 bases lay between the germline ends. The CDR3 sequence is CASSIRDKYNEQFF. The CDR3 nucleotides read TGTGCCAGTAGTATCCGGGACAAGTACAATGAGCAGTTCTTC. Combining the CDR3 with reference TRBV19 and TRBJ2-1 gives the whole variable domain DGGITQSPKYLFRKEGQNVTLSCEQNLNHDAMYWYRQDPGQGLRLIYYSQIVNDFQKGDIAEGYSVSREKKESFPLTVTSAQKNPTAFYLCASSIRDKYNEQFFGPGTRLTVL.

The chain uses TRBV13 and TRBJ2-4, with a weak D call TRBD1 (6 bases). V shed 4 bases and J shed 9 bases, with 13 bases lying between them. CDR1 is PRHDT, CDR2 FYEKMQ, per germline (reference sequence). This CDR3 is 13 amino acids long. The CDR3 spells CASSSRGPGIQYF. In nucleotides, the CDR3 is TGTGCCAGCAGCTCCAGGGGTCCGGGCATTCAGTACTTC.

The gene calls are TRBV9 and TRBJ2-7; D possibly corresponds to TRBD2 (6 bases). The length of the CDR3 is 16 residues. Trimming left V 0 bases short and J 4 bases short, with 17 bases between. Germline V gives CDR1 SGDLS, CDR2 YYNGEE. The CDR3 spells CASSVEAGPPAYEQYF. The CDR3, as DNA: TGTGCCAGCAGCGTAGAAGCGGGTCCGCCCGCTTACGAGCAGTACTTC.

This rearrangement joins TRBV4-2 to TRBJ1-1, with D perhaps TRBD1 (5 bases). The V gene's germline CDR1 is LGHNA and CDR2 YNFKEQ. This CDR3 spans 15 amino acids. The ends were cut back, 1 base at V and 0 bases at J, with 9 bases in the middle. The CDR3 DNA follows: TGTGCCAGCAGCCAAGGTGCAGGGTTGAACACTGAAGCTTTCTTT. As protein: CASSQGAGLNTEAFF.

This CDR3 is CASSIVPGESQPQHF. DNA of the CDR3: TGTGCCAGTAGTATAGTCCCGGGGGAGAGCCAGCCCCAGCATTTT. The V and J genes are TRBV19 and TRBJ1-5; a weak D match, TRBD1 (5 bases). Germline-derived CDR1 and CDR2 are LNHDA and SQIVND (reference sequence). CDR3 length: 15 residues. V lost 1 base and J 7 bases, leaving 14 bases between the germline ends.

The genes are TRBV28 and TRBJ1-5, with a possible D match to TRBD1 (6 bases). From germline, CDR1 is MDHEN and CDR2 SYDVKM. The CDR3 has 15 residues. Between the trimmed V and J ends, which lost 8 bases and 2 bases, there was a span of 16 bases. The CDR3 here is CASSYRGSGNQPQHF. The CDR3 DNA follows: TGTGCCAGCTCTTATAGGGGGAGCGGCAATCAGCCCCAGCATTTT.

CDR3: CASSPQEAGWGDTQYF. CDR3 nucleotide sequence: TGCGCCAGCAGCCCCCAGGAGGCGGGCTGGGGAGATACGCAGTATTTT. The gene calls are TRBV5-1 and TRBJ2-3; TRBD2 is a possible D gene (5 bases). This CDR3 region has 16 residues. Germline assignment: CDR1 SGHRS and CDR2 YFSETQ. V was shortened by 4 bases and J by 5 bases, with 20 bases between the two germline ends.

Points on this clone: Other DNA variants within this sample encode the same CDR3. The CDR3 nucleotides are TGTGCCAGCAGTTTAGGGGGGGCCGGGGAGCTGTTTTTT. Translation: CASSLGGAGELFF. This chain joins TRBV27 and TRBJ2-2; 7 bases match TRBD2. The CDR3 length is 13 residues. Germline-derived CDR1 and CDR2 are MNHEY and SMNVEV (reference sequence). V dropped 2 bases and J dropped 6; count of bases not matched to a gene: 0.

CDR3 in DNA: TGTGCCAGCAGCGTCGGACAGTACCTGGACATAAATCAGCCCCAGCATTTT. Its translation is CASSVGQYLDINQPQHF. This sequence joins TRBV9 and TRBJ1-5; D might be TRBD1 (6 bases). Trimming took 2 bases from V and 4 from J, leaving 19 bases between them. This CDR3 comprises 17 residues. Germline V gene data show CDR1 as SGDLS and CDR2 as YYNGEE.

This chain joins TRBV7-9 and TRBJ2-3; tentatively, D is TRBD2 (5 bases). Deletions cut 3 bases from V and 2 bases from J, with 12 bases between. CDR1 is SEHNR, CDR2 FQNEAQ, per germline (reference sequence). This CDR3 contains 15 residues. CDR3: CASSLGSAPTDTQYF. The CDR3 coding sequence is TGTGCCAGCAGCTTGGGTAGCGCGCCCACAGATACGCAGTATTTT. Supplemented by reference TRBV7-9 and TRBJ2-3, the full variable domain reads DTGVSQNPRHKITKRGQNVTFRCDPISEHNRLYWYRQTLGQGPEFLTYFQNEAQLEKSRLLSDRFSAERPKGSFSTLEIQRTEQGDSAMYLCASSLGSAPTDTQYFGPGTRLTVL.

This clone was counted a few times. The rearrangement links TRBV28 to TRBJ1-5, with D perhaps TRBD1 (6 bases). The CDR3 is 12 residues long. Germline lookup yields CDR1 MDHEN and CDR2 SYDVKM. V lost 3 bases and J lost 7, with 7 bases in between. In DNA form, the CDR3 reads TGTGCCAGCAGTTTGCAGGGGCAGCCCCAGCATTTT. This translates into CASSLQGQPQHF.

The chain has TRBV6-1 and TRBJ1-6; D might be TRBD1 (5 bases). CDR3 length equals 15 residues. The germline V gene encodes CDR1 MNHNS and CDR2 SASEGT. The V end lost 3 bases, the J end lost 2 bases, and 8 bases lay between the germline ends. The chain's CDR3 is CASSDRVTYNSPLHF. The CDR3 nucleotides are TGTGCCAGCAGTGACAGGGTCACCTATAATTCACCCCTCCACTTT.

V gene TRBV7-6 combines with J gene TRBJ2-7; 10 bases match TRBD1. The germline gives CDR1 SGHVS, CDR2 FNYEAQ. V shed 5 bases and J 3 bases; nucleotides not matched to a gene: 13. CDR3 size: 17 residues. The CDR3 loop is CASSRKTGGDKFYEQYF. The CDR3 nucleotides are TGTGCCAGCAGCCGAAAGACAGGGGGCGATAAATTCTACGAGCAGTACTTC. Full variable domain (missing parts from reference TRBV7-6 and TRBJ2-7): GAGVSQSPRYKVTKRGQDVALRCDPISGHVSLYWYRQALGQGPEFLTYFNYEAQQDKSGLPNDRFSAERPEGSISTLTIQRTEQRDSAMYRCASSRKTGGDKFYEQYFGPGTRLTVT.

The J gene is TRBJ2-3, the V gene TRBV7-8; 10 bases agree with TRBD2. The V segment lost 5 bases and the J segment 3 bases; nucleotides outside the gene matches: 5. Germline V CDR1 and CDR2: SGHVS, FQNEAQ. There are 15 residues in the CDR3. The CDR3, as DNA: TGTGCCAGCAGCCTGCGTAGCGGGAGGACAGATACGCAGTATTTT. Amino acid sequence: CASSLRSGRTDTQYF. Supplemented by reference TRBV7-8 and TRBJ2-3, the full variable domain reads GAGVSQSPRYKVAKRGQDVALRCDPISGHVSLFWYQQALGQGPEFLTYFQNEAQLDKSGLPSDRFFAERPEGSVSTLKIQRTQQEDSAVYLCASSLRSGRTDTQYFGPGTRLTVL.

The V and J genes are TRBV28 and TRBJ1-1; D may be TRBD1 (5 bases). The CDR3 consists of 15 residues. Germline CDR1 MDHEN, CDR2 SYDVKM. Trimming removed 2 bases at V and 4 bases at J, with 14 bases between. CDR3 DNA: TGTGCCAGCAGTTTACCATATGGGGGGGGCACTGAAGCTTTCTTT. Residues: CASSLPYGGGTEAFF.

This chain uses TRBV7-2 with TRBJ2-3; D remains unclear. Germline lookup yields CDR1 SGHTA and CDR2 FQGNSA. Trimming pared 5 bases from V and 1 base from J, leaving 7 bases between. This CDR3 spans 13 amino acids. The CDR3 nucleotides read TGTGCCAGCAGCGTTAGCCGCACAGATACGCAGTATTTT. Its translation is CASSVSRTDTQYF.

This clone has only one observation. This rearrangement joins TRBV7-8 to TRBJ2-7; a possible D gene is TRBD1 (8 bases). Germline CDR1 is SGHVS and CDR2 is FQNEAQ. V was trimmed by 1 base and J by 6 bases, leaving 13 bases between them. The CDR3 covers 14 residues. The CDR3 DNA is TGTGCCAGCAGCTTAGGGACAGGGAGGGGCGAGCAGTACTTC. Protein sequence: CASSLGTGRGEQYF.

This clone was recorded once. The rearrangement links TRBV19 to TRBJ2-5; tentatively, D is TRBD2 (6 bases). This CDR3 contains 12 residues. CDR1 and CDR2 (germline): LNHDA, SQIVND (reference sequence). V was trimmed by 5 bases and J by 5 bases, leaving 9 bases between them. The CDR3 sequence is CASSVRGETQYF. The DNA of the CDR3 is TGTGCCAGTAGTGTTCGGGGGGAGACCCAGTACTTC.

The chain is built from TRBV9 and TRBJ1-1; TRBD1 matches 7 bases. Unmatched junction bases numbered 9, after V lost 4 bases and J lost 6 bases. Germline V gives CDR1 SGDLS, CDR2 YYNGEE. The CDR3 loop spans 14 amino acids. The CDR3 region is CASSSWTGPAEAFF. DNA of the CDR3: TGTGCCAGCAGCTCTTGGACAGGCCCCGCTGAAGCTTTCTTT.

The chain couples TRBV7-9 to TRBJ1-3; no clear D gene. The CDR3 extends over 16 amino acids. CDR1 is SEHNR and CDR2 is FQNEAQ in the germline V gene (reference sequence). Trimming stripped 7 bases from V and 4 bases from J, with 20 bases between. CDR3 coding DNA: TGTGCCAGCACCGGATCCCCTTGGAGAGAGGGAAACACCATATATTTT. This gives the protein CASTGSPWREGNTIYF.